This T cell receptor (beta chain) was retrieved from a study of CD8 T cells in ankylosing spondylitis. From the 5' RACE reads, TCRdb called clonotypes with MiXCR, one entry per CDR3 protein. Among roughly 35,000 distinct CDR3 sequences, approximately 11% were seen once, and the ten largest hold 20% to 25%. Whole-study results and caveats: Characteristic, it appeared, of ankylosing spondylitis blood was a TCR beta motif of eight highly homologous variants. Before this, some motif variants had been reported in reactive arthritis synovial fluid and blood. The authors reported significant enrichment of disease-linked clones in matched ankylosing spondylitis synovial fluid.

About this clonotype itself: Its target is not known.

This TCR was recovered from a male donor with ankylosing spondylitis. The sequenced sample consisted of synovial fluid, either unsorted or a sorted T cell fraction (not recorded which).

For the CDR3, the DNA is TGTGCCAGTAGTATCTGGGCCGCAGATACGCAGTATTTT. Its translation is CASSIWAADTQYF. The chain couples TRBV19 to TRBJ2-3; D call uncertain. This CDR3 contains 13 residues. V was trimmed by 3 bases and J by 4 bases, leaving 8 bases between them. Germline V CDR1 and CDR2: LNHDA, SQIVND (reference sequence).